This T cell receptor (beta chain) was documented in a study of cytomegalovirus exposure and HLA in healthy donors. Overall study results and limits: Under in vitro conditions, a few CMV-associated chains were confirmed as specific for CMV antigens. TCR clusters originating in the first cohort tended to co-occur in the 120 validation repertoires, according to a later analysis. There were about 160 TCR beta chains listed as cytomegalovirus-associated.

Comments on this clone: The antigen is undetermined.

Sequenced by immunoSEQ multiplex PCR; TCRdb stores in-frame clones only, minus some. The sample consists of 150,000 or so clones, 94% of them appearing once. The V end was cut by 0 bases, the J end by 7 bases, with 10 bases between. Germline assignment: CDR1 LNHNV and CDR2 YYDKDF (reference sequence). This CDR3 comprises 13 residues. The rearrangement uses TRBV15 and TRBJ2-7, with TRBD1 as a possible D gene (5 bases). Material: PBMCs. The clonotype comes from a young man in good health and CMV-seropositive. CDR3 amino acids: CATSRDPQAEQYF. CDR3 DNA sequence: TGTGCCACCAGCAGAGATCCACAGGCGGAGCAGTACTTC.